These 3 T cell receptor beta chains were all obtained from the same sample, sequenced in a study of molecular identifiers for immune sequencing clone quantification. TCRdb passed the PCR reads through MiXCR, listing each CDR3 protein once. Of approximately 500,000 distinct CDR3 sequences listed, about a fifth are singletons. Sequences were obtained from naive CD8+ T cells from blood, with Jurkat cell RNA spiked in. Noted subset: FACS-sorted CD8+CD4-CCR7+CD45RA+ naive T cells. Receptors originate from a human donor in good health. Some libraries in this study had Jurkat cell RNA spiked in.

The chain uses TRBV19 and TRBJ2-7; D may be TRBD1 or TRBD2 (5 bases each). This CDR3 is 12 amino acids long. Germline lookup yields CDR1 LNHDA and CDR2 SQIVND (reference sequence). V was cut by 8 bases and J by 3 bases, with 11 bases left in between. The CDR3 is CASLGAGYEQYF. CDR3 nucleotide sequence: TGTGCCAGTTTAGGGGCGGGCTACGAGCAGTACTTC.

A word on this clonotype: The junction does not match germline at one end; this may be a read error. The V gene is TRBV4-1, the J gene TRBJ2-3, with D unclear. The CDR3 runs 15 residues. Germline V gene data show CDR1 as MGHRA and CDR2 as YSYEKL. CDR3 coding DNA: TGCGCCGGCAGCCACGGGCACAAGGGCACAGATACGCAGTATTTT. Translated: CAGSHGHKGTDTQYF.

This clonotype was seen many times. The gene calls are TRBV28 and TRBJ1-1, with TRBD1 matching 8 bases. Germline V gene data show CDR1 as MDHEN and CDR2 as SYDVKM. J was trimmed by 0 bases and V by 2 bases; bases with no gene match: 8. This CDR3 has 17 amino acids. The DNA of the CDR3 is TGTGCCAGCAGTTTAAGGTACAGGGGGTCCGTGAACACTGAAGCTTTCTTT. Residues: CASSLRYRGSVNTEAFF. The whole variable domain, remainder taken from reference TRBV28 and TRBJ1-1, is DVKVTQSSRYLVKRTGEKVFLECVQDMDHENMFWYRQDPGLGLRLIYFSYDVKMKEKGDIPEGYSVSREKKERFSLILESASTNQTSMYLCASSLRYRGSVNTEAFFGQGTRLTVV.